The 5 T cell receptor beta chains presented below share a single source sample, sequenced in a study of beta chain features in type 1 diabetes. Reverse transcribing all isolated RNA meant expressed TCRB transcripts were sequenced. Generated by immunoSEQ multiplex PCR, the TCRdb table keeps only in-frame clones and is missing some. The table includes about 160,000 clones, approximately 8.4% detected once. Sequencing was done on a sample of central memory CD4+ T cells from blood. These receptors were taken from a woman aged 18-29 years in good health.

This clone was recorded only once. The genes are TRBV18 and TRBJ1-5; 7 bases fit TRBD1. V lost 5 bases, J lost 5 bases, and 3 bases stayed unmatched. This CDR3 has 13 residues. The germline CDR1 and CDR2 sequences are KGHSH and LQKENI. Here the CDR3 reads CASSDDRDQPQHF. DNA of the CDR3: TGTGCCAGCTCAGACGACAGGGATCAGCCCCAGCATTTT.

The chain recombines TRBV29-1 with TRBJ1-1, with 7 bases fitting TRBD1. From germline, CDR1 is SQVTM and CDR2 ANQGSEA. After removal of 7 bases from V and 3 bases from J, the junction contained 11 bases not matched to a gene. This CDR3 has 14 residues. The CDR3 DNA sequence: TGCAGCGCCCGAGAGGGGGCAGGTTACACTGAAGCTTTCTTT. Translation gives CSAREGAGYTEAFF.

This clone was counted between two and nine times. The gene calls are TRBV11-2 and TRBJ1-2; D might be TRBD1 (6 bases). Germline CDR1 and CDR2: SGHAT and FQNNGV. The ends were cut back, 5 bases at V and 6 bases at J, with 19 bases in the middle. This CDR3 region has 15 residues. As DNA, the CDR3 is TGTGCCAGCAGCCGAACGGGGGGGGCAATAGATGGCTACACCTTC. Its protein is CASSRTGGAIDGYTF.

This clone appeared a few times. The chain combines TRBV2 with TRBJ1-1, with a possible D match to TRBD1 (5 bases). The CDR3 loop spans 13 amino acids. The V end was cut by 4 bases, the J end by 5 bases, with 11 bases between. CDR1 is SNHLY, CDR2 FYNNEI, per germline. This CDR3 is CASSAEGRTEAFF. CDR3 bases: TGTGCCAGCAGTGCGGAGGGGCGGACTGAAGCTTTCTTT.

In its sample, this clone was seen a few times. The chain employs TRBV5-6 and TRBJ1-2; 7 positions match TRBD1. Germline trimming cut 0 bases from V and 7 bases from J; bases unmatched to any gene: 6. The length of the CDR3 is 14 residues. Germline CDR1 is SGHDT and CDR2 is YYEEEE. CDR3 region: CASSLARGFFGYTF. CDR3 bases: TGTGCCAGCAGCTTGGCCAGGGGGTTCTTTGGCTACACCTTC.